This T cell receptor (beta chain) stems from a study of memory CD4+ T cells and cytomegalovirus serostatus. The CDR3 spans 13 residues. The V gene lost 5 bases and the J gene lost 5 bases, with 13 bases spanning the gap. CDR1 and CDR2 from the germline V gene are GTSNPN and SVGIG (reference sequence). Methods used by the authors: Out-of-frame sequences were removed, leaving a few million distinct TCRbeta sequences. Measured with immunoSEQ multiplex PCR; TCRdb has only the in-frame clones, and not every one. V and J calls and clone size follow that table, whereas D and trimming were derived from the DNA. The table shows 50,000 to 60,000 clones, with 80% to 90% occurring only once. Single viable CD3+CD4+CD8-CD45RO+ cells were sorted as the memory CD4+ T cells. CMV serostatus came from serum IgG against pp150, pp28, p38, p52.

This chain links TRBV30 with TRBJ2-4, with TRBD1 as a possible D gene (6 bases). The sequencing input was memory CD4+ T cells from blood. This sequence was found in an adult in good health and CMV-seropositive. The CDR3 coding sequence is TGTGCCTGGGGAACAGGGAGAGAAAACATTCAGTACTTC. It specifies CAWGTGRENIQYF.